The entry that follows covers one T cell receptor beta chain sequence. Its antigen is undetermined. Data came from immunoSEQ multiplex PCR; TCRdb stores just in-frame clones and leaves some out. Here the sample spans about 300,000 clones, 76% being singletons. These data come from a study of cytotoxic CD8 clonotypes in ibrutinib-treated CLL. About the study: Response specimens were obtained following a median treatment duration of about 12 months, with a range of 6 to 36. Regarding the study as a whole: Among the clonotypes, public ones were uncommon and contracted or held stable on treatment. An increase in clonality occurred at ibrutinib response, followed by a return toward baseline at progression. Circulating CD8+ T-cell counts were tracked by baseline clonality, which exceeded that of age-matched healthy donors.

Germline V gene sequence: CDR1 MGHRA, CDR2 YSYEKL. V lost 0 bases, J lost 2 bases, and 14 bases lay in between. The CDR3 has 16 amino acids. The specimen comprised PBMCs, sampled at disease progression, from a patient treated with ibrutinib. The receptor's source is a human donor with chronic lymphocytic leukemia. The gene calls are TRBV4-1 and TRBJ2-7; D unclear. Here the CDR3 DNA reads TGCGCCAGCAGCCAAGATCCCCGGGTTCCAGCCTACGAGCAGTACTTC. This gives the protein CASSQDPRVPAYEQYF.